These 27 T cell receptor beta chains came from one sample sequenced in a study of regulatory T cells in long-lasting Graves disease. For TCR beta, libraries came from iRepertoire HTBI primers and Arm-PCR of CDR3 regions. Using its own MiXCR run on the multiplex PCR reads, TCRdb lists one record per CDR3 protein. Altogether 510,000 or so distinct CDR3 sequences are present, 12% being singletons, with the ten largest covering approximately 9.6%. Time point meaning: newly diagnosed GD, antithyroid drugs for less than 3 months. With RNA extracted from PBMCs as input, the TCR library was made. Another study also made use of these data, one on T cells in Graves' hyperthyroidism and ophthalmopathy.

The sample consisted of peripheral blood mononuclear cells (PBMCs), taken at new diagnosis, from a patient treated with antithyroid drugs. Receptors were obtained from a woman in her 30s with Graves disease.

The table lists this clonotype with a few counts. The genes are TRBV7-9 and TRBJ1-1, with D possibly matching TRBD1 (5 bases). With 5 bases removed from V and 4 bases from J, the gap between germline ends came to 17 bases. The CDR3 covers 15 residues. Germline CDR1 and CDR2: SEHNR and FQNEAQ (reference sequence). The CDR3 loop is CASSPRSGVVTEAFF. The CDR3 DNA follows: TGTGCCAGCAGCCCCAGGTCGGGGGTAGTCACTGAAGCTTTCTTT. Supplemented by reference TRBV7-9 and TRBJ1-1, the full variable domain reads DTGVSQNPRHKITKRGQNVTFRCDPISEHNRLYWYRQTLGQGPEFLTYFQNEAQLEKSRLLSDRFSAERPKGSFSTLEIQRTEQGDSAMYLCASSPRSGVVTEAFFGQGTRLTVV.

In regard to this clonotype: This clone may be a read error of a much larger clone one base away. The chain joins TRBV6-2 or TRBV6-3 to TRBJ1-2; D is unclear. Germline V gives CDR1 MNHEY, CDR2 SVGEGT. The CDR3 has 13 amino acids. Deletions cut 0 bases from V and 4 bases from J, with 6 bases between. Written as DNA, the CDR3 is TGTGCCAGCAGTTACTCGAGCAGCTATGGCTACACCTTC. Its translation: CASSYSSSYGYTF.

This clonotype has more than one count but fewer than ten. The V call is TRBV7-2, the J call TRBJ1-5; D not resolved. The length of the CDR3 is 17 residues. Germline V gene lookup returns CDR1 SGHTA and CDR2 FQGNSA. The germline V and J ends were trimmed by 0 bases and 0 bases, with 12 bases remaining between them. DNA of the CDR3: TGTGCCAGCAGCTTAGCGGGTTATGGGTATAGCAATCAGCCCCAGCATTTT. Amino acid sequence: CASSLAGYGYSNQPQHF.

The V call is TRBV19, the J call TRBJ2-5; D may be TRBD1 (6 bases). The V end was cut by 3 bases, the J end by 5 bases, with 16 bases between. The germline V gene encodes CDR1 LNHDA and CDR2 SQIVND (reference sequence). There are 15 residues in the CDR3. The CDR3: CASSIGQQGTETQYF. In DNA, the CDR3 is TGTGCCAGTAGTATCGGGCAACAGGGCACGGAGACCCAGTACTTC.

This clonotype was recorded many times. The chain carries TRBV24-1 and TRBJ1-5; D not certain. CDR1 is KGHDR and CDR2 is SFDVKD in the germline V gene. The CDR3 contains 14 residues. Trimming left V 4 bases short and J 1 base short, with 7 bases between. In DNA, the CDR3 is TGTGCCACCAGTGACCCCCGCAGCAATCAGCCCCAGCATTTT. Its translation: CATSDPRSNQPQHF.

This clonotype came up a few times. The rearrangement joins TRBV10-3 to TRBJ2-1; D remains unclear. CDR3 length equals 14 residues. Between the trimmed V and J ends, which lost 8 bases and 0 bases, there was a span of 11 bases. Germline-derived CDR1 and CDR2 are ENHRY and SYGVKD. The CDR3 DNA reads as TGTGCCATCCGTCCGCGGAACTCCTACAATGAGCAGTTCTTC. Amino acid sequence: CAIRPRNSYNEQFF.

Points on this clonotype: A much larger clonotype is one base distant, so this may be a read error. In DNA form, the CDR3 reads TGTGCCAGCAGCTCTGGACTAGCGGAAGCGGTCGGGGAGCTGTTTTTT. Translation: CASSSGLAEAVGELFF. The chain employs TRBV11-2 and TRBJ2-2; 10 bases are shared with TRBD2. The germline V gene encodes CDR1 SGHAT and CDR2 FQNNGV. The CDR3 sequence is 16 residues long. Trimming cost V 4 bases and J 7 bases; bases outside gene matches: 9.

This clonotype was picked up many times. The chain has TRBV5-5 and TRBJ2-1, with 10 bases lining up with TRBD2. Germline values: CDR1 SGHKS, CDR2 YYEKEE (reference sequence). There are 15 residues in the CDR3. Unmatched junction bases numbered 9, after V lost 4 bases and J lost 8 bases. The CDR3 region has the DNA TGTGCCAGCAGCCTTCCTAGCGGGAGAAGGTATGAGCAGTTCTTC. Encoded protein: CASSLPSGRRYEQFF.

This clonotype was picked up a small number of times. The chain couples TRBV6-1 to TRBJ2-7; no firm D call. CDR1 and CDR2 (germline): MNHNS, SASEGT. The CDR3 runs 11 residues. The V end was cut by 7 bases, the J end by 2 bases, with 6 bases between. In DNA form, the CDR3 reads TGTGCCAGCACAATTGCCTACGAGCAGTACTTC. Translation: CASTIAYEQYF.

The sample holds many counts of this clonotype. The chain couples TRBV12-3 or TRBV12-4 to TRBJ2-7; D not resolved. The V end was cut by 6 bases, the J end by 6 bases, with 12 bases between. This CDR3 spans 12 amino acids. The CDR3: CASRGDPGEQYF. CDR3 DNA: TGTGCCAGCAGGGGCGACCCGGGCGAGCAGTACTTC.

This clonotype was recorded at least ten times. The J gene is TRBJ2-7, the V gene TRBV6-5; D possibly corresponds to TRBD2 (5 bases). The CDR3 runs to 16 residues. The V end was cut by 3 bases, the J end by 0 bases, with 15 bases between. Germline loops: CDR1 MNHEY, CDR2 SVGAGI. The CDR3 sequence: CASSYSWEPNSYEQYF. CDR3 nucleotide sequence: TGTGCCAGCAGTTATTCCTGGGAGCCGAACTCCTACGAGCAGTACTTC.

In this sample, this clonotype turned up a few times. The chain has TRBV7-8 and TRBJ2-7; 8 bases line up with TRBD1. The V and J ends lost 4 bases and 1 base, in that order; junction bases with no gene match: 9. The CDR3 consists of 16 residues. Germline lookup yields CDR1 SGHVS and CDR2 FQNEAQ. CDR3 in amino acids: CASSSYRGKSSYEQYF. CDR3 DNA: TGTGCCAGCAGCTCATACAGGGGGAAGAGTTCCTACGAGCAGTACTTC.

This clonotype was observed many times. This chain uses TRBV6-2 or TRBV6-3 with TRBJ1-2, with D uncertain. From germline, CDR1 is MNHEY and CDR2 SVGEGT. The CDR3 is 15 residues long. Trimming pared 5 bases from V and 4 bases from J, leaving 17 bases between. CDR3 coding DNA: TGTGCCAGCAGTGAGTCGGCGGCACTACCCTATGGCTACACCTTC. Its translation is CASSESAALPYGYTF.

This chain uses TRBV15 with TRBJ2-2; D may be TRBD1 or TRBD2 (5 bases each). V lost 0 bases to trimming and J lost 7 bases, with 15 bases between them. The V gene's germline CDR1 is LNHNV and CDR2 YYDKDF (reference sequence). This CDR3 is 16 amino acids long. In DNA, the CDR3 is TGTGCCACCAGCAGAGATGGGGCAGGGACGAGCGGGGAGCTGTTTTTT. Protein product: CATSRDGAGTSGELFF.

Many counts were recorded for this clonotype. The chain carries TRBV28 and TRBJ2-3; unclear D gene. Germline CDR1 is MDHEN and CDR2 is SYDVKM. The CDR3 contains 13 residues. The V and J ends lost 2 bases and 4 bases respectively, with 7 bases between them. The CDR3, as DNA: TGTGCCAGCAGTTTACAGGACGCAGATACGCAGTATTTT. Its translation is CASSLQDADTQYF.

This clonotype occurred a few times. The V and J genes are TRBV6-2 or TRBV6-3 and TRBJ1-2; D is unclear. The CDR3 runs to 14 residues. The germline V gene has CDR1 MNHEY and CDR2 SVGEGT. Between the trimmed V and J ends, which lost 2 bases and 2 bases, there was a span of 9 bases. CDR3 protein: CASSYTGINYGYTF. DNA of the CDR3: TGTGCCAGCAGTTACACCGGGATCAACTATGGCTACACCTTC.

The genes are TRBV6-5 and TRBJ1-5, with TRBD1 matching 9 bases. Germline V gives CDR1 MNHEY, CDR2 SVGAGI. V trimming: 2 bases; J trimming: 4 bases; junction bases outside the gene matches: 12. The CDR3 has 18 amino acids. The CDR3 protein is CASSYPAPRTGVNQPQHF. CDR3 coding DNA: TGTGCCAGCAGTTACCCGGCCCCAAGGACAGGGGTAAATCAGCCCCAGCATTTT.

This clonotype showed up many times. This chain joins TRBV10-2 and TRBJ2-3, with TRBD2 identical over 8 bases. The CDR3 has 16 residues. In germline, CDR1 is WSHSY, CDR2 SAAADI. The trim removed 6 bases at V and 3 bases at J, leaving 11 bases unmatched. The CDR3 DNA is TGCGCCAGCAGCCTGGAGGGACTAGGGGGGACAGATACGCAGTATTTT. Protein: CASSLEGLGGTDTQYF.

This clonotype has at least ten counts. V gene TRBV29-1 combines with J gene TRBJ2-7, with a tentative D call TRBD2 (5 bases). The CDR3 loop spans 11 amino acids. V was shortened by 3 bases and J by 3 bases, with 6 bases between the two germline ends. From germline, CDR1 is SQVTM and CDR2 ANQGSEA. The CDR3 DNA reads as TGCAGCGTTGATCGGGGCTACGAGCAGTACTTC. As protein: CSVDRGYEQYF.

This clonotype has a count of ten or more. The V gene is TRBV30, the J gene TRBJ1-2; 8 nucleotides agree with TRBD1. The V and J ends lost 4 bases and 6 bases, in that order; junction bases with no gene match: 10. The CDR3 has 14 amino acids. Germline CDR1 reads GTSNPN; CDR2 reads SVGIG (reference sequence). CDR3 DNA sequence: TGTGCCTGGACCCACGGGTCCAGGGGGCATGGCTACACCTTC. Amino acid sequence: CAWTHGSRGHGYTF.

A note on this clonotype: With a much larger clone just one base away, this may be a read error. CDR3 in amino acids: CASSLAGDWQLQHF. The CDR3 DNA reads as TGTGCCAGCAGTTTAGCGGGGGACTGGCAGCTCCAGCATTTT. The chain combines TRBV28 with TRBJ1-5, with a tentative D call TRBD1 (5 bases). From germline, CDR1 is MDHEN and CDR2 SYDVKM. The CDR3 runs to 14 residues.

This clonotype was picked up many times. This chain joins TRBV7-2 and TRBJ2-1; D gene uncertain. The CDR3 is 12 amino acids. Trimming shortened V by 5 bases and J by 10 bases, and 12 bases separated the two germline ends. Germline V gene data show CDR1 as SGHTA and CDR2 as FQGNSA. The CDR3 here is CASSHLGREQFF. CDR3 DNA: TGTGCCAGCAGCCATCTTGGGCGGGAGCAGTTCTTC.

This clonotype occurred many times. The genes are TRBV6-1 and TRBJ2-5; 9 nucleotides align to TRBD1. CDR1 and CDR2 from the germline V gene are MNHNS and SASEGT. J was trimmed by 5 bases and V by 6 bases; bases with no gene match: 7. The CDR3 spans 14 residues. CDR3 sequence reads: CASSWGDRVETQYF. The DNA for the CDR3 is TGTGCCAGCAGCTGGGGGGACAGGGTTGAGACCCAGTACTTC.

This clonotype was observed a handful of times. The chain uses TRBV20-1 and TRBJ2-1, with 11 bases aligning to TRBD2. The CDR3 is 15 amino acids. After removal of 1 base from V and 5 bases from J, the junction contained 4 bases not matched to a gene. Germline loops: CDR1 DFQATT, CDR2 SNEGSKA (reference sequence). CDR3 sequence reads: CSARGGLAVDNEQFF. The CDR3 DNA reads TGCAGTGCTAGAGGGGGACTAGCGGTCGACAATGAGCAGTTCTTC.

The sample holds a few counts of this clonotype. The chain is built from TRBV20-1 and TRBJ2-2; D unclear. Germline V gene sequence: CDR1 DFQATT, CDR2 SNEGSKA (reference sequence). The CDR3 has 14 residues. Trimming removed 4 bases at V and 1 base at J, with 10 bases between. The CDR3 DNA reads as TGCAGTGCTACCCAGGTTAGGAACACCGGGGAGCTGTTTTTT. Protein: CSATQVRNTGELFF.

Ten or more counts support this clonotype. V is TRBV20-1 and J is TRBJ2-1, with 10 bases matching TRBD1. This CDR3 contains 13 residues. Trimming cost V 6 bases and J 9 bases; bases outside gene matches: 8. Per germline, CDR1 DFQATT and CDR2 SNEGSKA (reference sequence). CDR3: CSAPGQGTSEQFF. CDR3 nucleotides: TGCAGTGCCCCGGGACAGGGGACGAGTGAGCAGTTCTTC.

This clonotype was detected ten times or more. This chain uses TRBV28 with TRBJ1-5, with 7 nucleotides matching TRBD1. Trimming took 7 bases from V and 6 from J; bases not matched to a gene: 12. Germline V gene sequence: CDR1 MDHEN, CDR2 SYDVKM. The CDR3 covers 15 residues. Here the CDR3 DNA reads TGTGCCAGCACCATGATACGACAGGGCAGTCAGCCCCAGCATTTT. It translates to CASTMIRQGSQPQHF. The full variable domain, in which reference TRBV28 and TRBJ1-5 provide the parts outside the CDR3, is DVKVTQSSRYLVKRTGEKVFLECVQDMDHENMFWYRQDPGLGLRLIYFSYDVKMKEKGDIPEGYSVSREKKERFSLILESASTNQTSMYLCASTMIRQGSQPQHFGDGTRLSIL.